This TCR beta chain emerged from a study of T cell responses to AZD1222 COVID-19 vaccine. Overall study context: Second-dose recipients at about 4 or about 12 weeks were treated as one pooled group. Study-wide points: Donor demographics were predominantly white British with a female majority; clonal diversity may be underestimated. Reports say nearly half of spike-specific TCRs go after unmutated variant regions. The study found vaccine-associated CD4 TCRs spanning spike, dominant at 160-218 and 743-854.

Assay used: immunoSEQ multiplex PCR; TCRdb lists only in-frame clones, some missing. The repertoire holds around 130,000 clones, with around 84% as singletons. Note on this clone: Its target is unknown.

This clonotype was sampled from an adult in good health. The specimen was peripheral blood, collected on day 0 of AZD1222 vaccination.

The CDR3 DNA sequence: TGCGCCAGCAGCCAGCCTGCACAGGCCTCCTACAATGAGCAGTTCTTC. Protein sequence: CASSQPAQASYNEQFF. The V gene is TRBV4-1, the J gene TRBJ2-1; perhaps TRBD1 as D (5 bases). The CDR3 is 16 amino acids. The germline CDR1 and CDR2 sequences are MGHRA and YSYEKL. V shed 3 bases and J shed 0 bases, with 12 bases lying between them.